This TCR beta chain was identified during a study of spatial heterogeneity in lung cancer. Every cDNA TCR molecule received its own unique molecular identifier. TCRdb reprocessed the 5' RACE reads with MiXCR, giving one entry per CDR3 protein. The sample has more than 20,000 distinct CDR3 sequences, under 5.5% seen once. This clonotype was detected ten times or more. Regarding time point: sample taken at primary tumor resection. Unsorted whole RNA samples from tumor, nontumor lung or frozen PBMC were sequenced. The starting material was PBMCs, obtained at surgery. This TCR came from a male donor with early-stage non-small cell lung cancer.

This CDR3 is CAIRGTGFGYTF. In DNA, the CDR3 is TGTGCCATCAGAGGGACAGGATTTGGCTACACCTTC. The V call is TRBV10-3, the J call TRBJ1-2; 8 bases agree with TRBD1. The ends lost 6 bases at V and 7 bases at J; junction bases unmatched: 4. Germline-derived CDR1 and CDR2 are ENHRY and SYGVKD. The CDR3 has 12 residues.